The rows below give T cell receptor beta chains drawn from one sample of a study of CD4 T cells in relation to SARS-CoV-2 and coronaviruses. Data came from immunoSEQ multiplex PCR; TCRdb stores just in-frame clones and leaves some out. The data contain 35,000 to 45,000 clones, about 80% of them singletons. No antigens are known for them. Sequenced: naive CD4+ T cells from PBMCs, cultured in vitro. The receptors were sampled from an adult with COVID-19. The CDR3 runs from the conserved cysteine through the conserved F or W.

V,CDR3
TRBV5-4,CASSLDTANGEQYF
TRBV4-1,CASRVLAGGTDTQYF
TRBV12-5,CARGPSGDTDTQYF
TRBV16,CASSQRRLSNTGELFF
TRBV12-3/TRBV12-4,CASRPTGSGYTF
TRBV18,CASSPARRVQETQYF
TRBV18,CASSSQDEQFF
TRBV10-1,CASSEPRVKQGARCEQYF
TRBV6-5,CASSYQSRPNYGYTF
TRBV19,CASSTDQVRANEQFF
TRBV19,CASSRGQGTAEAFF
TRBV7-2,CASSDDRGLQETQYF
TRBV19,CASTGGRSNQPQHF
TRBV7-9,CASSLALAETQYF
TRBV18,CASSPPDRGGTDTQYF
TRBV15,CATSNVDRAGRGYTF
TRBV6-6,CASSFPGQNTGELFF
TRBV2,CASRKRGGAGATEAFF
TRBV19,CASSIDRGRVVVF
TRBV2,CASSGSFSTDTQYF
TRBV15,CATSLPTSNTGELFF
TRBV7-2,CASSLDVGEQYF
TRBV20-1,CSASKLAGTNTGELFF
TRBV18,CASSSRRRETQYF
TRBV19,CASALTSDQETQYF
TRBV3-1/TRBV3-2,CASSPRDRQNEKLFF
TRBV5-6,CASSIYTLQLNTEAFF
TRBV7-2,CASSLEAPWDRDTYEQYF
TRBV18,CASSPPKSGTANNEQFF
TRBV5-1,CASSSRQGQETQYF
TRBV28,CASSFRGARETQYF
TRBV5-5,CASSLRGLKVGGGNEQFF
TRBV12-3/TRBV12-4,CASSNNRVGYTF
TRBV5-1,CASSVGALSETQYF
TRBV5-6,CASSSRSGQGYEKLFF
TRBV5-1,CASKRSRELFF
TRBV9,CASSTSGRGWEQYF
TRBV29-1,CSVALGETQYF
TRBV10-3,CAISESKGVLSDTQYF
TRBV24-1,CATSDFSGENTGELFF
TRBV2,CASSNIYEQYF
TRBV4-1,CASSQEGAEDTQYF
TRBV5-1,CASSSLSGNTIYF
TRBV2,CASSATFLRTLYEQYF
TRBV7-2,CASSNPGQSLYNEQFF
TRBV4-2,CASSQAFSGSGRFRDTQYF
TRBV30,CAWSVPGRLNTEAFF
TRBV20-1,CSASLVQTSGRGEQYF
TRBV21-1,CASSKAGYNSPLHF
TRBV4-2,CASSQPGLHNEQFF
TRBV19,CASTKAGANEKLFF
TRBV5-1,CASSLTGGAEQFF
TRBV5-6,CASSLGGSTEAFF
TRBV5-5,CASSLYLSSNSPLHF